Listed below are T cell receptor beta chains from one sample, sequenced in a study of T cells in Graves' hyperthyroidism and ophthalmopathy. TCRdb processed the multiplex PCR reads anew with MiXCR; each CDR3 protein has one entry. The table has hundreds of thousands of distinct CDR3 sequences, around 46% seen once. Sequenced input: peripheral blood or thyroid tissue (not recorded which). The receptors shown here come from a woman aged 18-29 years with Graves' hyperthyroidism. Each CDR3 is given with its conserved first and last residue. Fields, in order: CDR3 protein, CDR3 DNA, V gene, J gene, clone size, D gene. The D gene is left open where the match is weak. Rows may omit the clone size; those that give it use once, few, many or a size class.

CDR3 protein: CASSPVPGPRGEQPQHF
CDR3 DNA: TGTGCCAGCAGCCCTGTTCCCGGGCCCAGGGGTGAACAGCCCCAGCATTTT
V gene: TRBV11-1
J gene: TRBJ1-5
clone size: .
D gene: .

CDR3 protein: CSVSPGQGIDTEAFF
CDR3 DNA: TGCAGCGTTTCCCCGGGACAGGGGATCGACACTGAAGCTTTCTTT
V gene: TRBV29-1
J gene: TRBJ1-1
clone size: .
D gene: TRBD1

CDR3 protein: CATRRLRQGTEAFF
CDR3 DNA: TGTGCCACCAGAAGGCTCAGACAGGGCACTGAAGCTTTCTTT
V gene: TRBV15
J gene: TRBJ1-1
clone size: many
D gene: TRBD1

CDR3 protein: CASSEGGDTQYF
CDR3 DNA: TGTGCCAGCAGTGAGGGTGGGGATACGCAGTATTTT
V gene: TRBV12-3/TRBV12-4
J gene: TRBJ2-3
clone size: few
D gene: .

CDR3 protein: CATSARGNRGYGYTF
CDR3 DNA: TGTGCCACCAGTGCTAGAGGGAACAGGGGTTATGGCTACACCTTC
V gene: TRBV24-1
J gene: TRBJ1-2
clone size: .
D gene: TRBD1

CDR3 protein: CATFSGRAADTQYF
CDR3 DNA: TGTGCCACCTTTAGCGGGAGGGCCGCAGATACGCAGTATTTT
V gene: TRBV25-1
J gene: TRBJ2-3
clone size: few
D gene: TRBD2

CDR3 protein: CASSFLLAGVGVQETQYF
CDR3 DNA: TGTGCCAGCAGCTTTTTATTAGCGGGAGTGGGGGTCCAAGAGACCCAGTACTTC
V gene: TRBV7-9
J gene: TRBJ2-5
clone size: .
D gene: TRBD2

CDR3 protein: CASSLAWGYEQYF
CDR3 DNA: TGTGCCAGCAGTTTGGCCTGGGGCTACGAGCAGTACTTC
V gene: TRBV12-3/TRBV12-4
J gene: TRBJ2-7
clone size: many
D gene: .

CDR3 protein: CATYRGLGAFF
CDR3 DNA: TGTGCCACCTACAGGGGGCTTGGAGCTTTCTTT
V gene: TRBV10-3
J gene: TRBJ1-1
clone size: few
D gene: TRBD1

CDR3 protein: CSATPAYSNQPQHF
CDR3 DNA: TGCAGTGCTACCCCCGCGTATAGCAATCAGCCCCAGCATTTT
V gene: TRBV20-1
J gene: TRBJ1-5
clone size: few
D gene: .

CDR3 protein: CSAGLGETQYF
CDR3 DNA: TGCAGTGCTGGGCTCGGCGAGACCCAGTACTTC
V gene: TRBV20-1
J gene: TRBJ2-5
clone size: .
D gene: .

CDR3 protein: CASSLDSWTYEQYF
CDR3 DNA: TGTGCCAGCAGCTTGGACAGTTGGACCTACGAGCAGTACTTC
V gene: TRBV7-2
J gene: TRBJ2-7
clone size: .
D gene: .

CDR3 protein: CAPGQGLIDGYTF
CDR3 DNA: TGTGCCCCGGGACAGGGGCTAATCGATGGCTACACCTTC
V gene: TRBV24-1
J gene: TRBJ1-2
clone size: .
D gene: TRBD1

CDR3 protein: CASSTGGQPYEQYF
CDR3 DNA: TGTGCCAGTAGTACGGGCGGACAGCCCTACGAGCAGTACTTC
V gene: TRBV19
J gene: TRBJ2-7
clone size: .
D gene: .

CDR3 protein: CASSLSPNTEAFF
CDR3 DNA: TGTGCCAGCAGCTTATCTCCGAACACTGAAGCTTTCTTT
V gene: TRBV9
J gene: TRBJ1-1
clone size: many
D gene: .

CDR3 protein: CASSRKGVANEKLLF
CDR3 DNA: TGTGCCAGCAGTCGGAAGGGGGTCGCTAATGAAAAACTGCTTTTT
V gene: TRBV12-3/TRBV12-4
J gene: TRBJ1-4
clone size: .
D gene: .

CDR3 protein: CASSLGTERELPYEQYF
CDR3 DNA: TGTGCCAGCAGCTTAGGGACTGAGCGGGAGTTACCGTACGAGCAGTACTTC
V gene: TRBV7-2
J gene: TRBJ2-7
clone size: .
D gene: TRBD2

CDR3 protein: CATSESELDEQFF
CDR3 DNA: TGTGCCACCAGTGAGTCCGAGTTGGATGAGCAGTTCTTC
V gene: TRBV10-3
J gene: TRBJ2-1
clone size: .
D gene: .

CDR3 protein: CASSVFAGYGRGSPLHF
CDR3 DNA: TGTGCCAGCAGCGTTTTCGCTGGGTACGGCCGAGGGTCACCCCTCCACTTT
V gene: TRBV7-9
J gene: TRBJ1-6
clone size: .
D gene: .

CDR3 protein: CSAPDRGYEQYF
CDR3 DNA: TGCAGTGCTCCGGACAGGGGGTACGAGCAGTACTTC
V gene: TRBV20-1
J gene: TRBJ2-7
clone size: few
D gene: TRBD1

CDR3 protein: CATSDFFGGELFF
CDR3 DNA: TGTGCCACCAGTGATTTTTTCGGCGGGGAGCTGTTTTTT
V gene: TRBV24-1
J gene: TRBJ2-2
clone size: many
D gene: .

CDR3 protein: CASIRTSGEAFF
CDR3 DNA: TGTGCCAGCATCAGGACTAGCGGTGAAGCTTTCTTT
V gene: TRBV2
J gene: TRBJ1-1
clone size: once
D gene: .

CDR3 protein: CASSQDLGAKAYEQYF
CDR3 DNA: TGCGCCAGCAGCCAAGATTTAGGGGCGAAGGCCTACGAGCAGTACTTC
V gene: TRBV7-9
J gene: TRBJ2-7
clone size: .
D gene: .

CDR3 protein: CASSLGLGQETQYF
CDR3 DNA: TGTGCCAGCAGCCTGGGACTAGGGCAAGAGACCCAGTACTTC
V gene: TRBV7-9
J gene: TRBJ2-5
clone size: many
D gene: TRBD2

CDR3 protein: CASSLRPTRNQPQHF
CDR3 DNA: TGTGCCAGCAGCTTACGTCCCACCCGGAATCAGCCCCAGCATTTT
V gene: TRBV7-2
J gene: TRBJ1-5
clone size: .
D gene: .

CDR3 protein: CASGVGRQTQYF
CDR3 DNA: TGTGCCAGCGGGGTCGGGAGACAGACCCAGTACTTC
V gene: TRBV2
J gene: TRBJ2-5
clone size: .
D gene: .